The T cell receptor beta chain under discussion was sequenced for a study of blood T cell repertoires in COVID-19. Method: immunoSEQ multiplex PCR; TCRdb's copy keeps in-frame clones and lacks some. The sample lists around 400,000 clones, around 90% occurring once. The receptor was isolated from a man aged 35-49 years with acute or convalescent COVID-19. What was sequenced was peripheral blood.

CDR3 region: CASSWISGFGNQPQHF. CDR3 in DNA: TGTGCCAGCAGCTGGATATCGGGGTTTGGGAATCAGCCCCAGCATTTT. The J gene is TRBJ1-5, the V gene TRBV5-5; D remains unclear. Germline V gives CDR1 SGHKS, CDR2 YYEKEE (reference sequence). The CDR3 contains 16 residues. The germline V and J ends were trimmed by 3 bases and 4 bases, with 17 bases remaining between them.